These T cell receptor beta chains were read from a single sample in a study of blood T cell repertoires in COVID-19. Some clones are missing from TCRdb's copy, which holds only in-frame ones; the method was immunoSEQ multiplex PCR. The repertoire includes under 150,000 clones, about 76% of them detected once, and over 7.5% sits in the top ten. The sequencing sample was made of peripheral blood. These receptors all come from a woman aged 55-75 years with active or convalescent COVID-19. Each CDR3 is given with its conserved first and last residue. D genes are given only for firm matches. For some rows the clone size is stated as once, few or many, or as a class when expanded; others skip it.

d_call clone_size j_call v_call cdr3_aa cdr3_nt
- - TRBJ1-6 TRBV15 CATSRDPWAGAGSLHF TGTGCCACCAGCAGAGATCCGTGGGCAGGGGCCGGGTCCCTCCACTTT
TRBD1 few TRBJ1-1 TRBV7-2 CASSPNRGWDTEAFF TGTGCCAGCAGCCCTAACAGGGGCTGGGACACTGAAGCTTTCTTT
- - TRBJ1-4 TRBV6-5 CASSSQGSNEKLFF TGTGCCAGCAGTAGTCAGGGGAGTAATGAAAAACTGTTTTTT
- - TRBJ1-5 TRBV7-8 CASSRDRNQPQHF TGTGCCAGCAGCCGAGACAGAAATCAGCCCCAGCATTTT
TRBD2 once TRBJ2-5 TRBV7-2 CASSRRGTQQETQYF TGTGCCAGCAGCCGGCGGGGGACTCAACAAGAGACCCAGTACTTC
TRBD1 - TRBJ1-1 TRBV19 CASTSDRVGVPEAFF TGTGCCAGTACCTCGGACAGGGTTGGGGTCCCTGAAGCTTTCTTT
- few TRBJ2-3 TRBV13 CASSFLGGAAGRDTQYF TGTGCCAGCAGCTTTTTGGGCGGGGCGGCCGGGAGAGATACGCAGTATTTT
TRBD1 - TRBJ2-3 TRBV7-6 CASSLAFPGQGPSTDTQYF TGTGCCAGCAGCTTAGCATTTCCGGGACAGGGACCTAGCACAGATACGCAGTATTTT
- - TRBJ2-7 TRBV30 CAWSVGRNSGSYEQYF TGTGCCTGGAGTGTAGGCCGTAATTCGGGGAGCTACGAGCAGTACTTC
- - TRBJ2-1 TRBV4-2 CASSQASGNEQFF TGTGCCAGCAGCCAAGCGTCGGGCAATGAGCAGTTCTTC
TRBD1 - TRBJ2-7 TRBV6-5 CASLRTGPYEQYF TGTGCCAGCTTAAGGACAGGGCCCTACGAGCAGTACTTC
TRBD1 - TRBJ1-4 TRBV11-2 CASSSRQGREKLFF TGTGCCAGCAGCTCCCGACAGGGGAGGGAAAAACTGTTTTTT
- once TRBJ2-1 TRBV28 CASSPPSSNEQFF TGTGCCAGCAGCCCCCCGTCTAGCAATGAGCAGTTCTTC
TRBD1 - TRBJ1-1 TRBV28 CASSQGASTEAFF TGTGCCAGCAGTCAGGGGGCGAGTACTGAAGCTTTCTTT
- - TRBJ1-5 TRBV28 CASSLVLGGGNQPQHF TGTGCCAGCAGTTTAGTTCTTGGAGGGGGCAATCAGCCCCAGCATTTT
TRBD2 - TRBJ2-3 TRBV7-2 CASSPLAGPTDTQYF TGTGCCAGCAGCCCTCTAGCGGGACCCACAGATACGCAGTATTTT
TRBD1 - TRBJ1-4 TRBV19 CASSGRTAGGEKLFF TGTGCCAGTAGTGGGCGGACGGCAGGGGGCGAAAAACTGTTTTTT
- - TRBJ1-2 TRBV27 CASSLSPGALGYGYTF TGTGCCAGCAGTTTATCGCCAGGGGCCCTCGGGTATGGCTACACCTTC
- - TRBJ2-1 TRBV9 CASSVVELSSYNEQFF TGTGCCAGCAGCGTAGTAGAGTTGAGCTCCTACAATGAGCAGTTCTTC
TRBD1 - TRBJ1-5 TRBV18 CASSIGQGSNQPQHF TGTGCCAGCTCGATCGGACAGGGTAGCAATCAGCCCCAGCATTTT
TRBD1 - TRBJ1-5 TRBV5-5 CASRSTGDNQPQHF TGTGCCAGCAGGTCCACAGGGGACAATCAGCCCCAGCATTTT
TRBD1 - TRBJ1-1 TRBV28 CASSPRDRDVAEAFF TGTGCCAGCAGTCCGCGGGACAGGGATGTCGCTGAAGCTTTCTTT
TRBD1 - TRBJ2-7 TRBV30 CAWQTGVFNEQYF TGTGCCTGGCAAACAGGGGTCTTCAACGAGCAGTACTTC
TRBD1 - TRBJ1-1 TRBV5-1 CASSLGQGASEAFF TGCGCCAGCAGCTTGGGACAGGGGGCTAGTGAAGCTTTCTTT
TRBD2 - TRBJ2-1 TRBV5-8 CASRSLFSGLAGDEQFF TGTGCCAGCAGGTCACTTTTTTCCGGACTAGCGGGAGACGAGCAGTTCTTC
TRBD2 - TRBJ2-3 TRBV7-2 CASSLDPSGAYTQYF TGTGCCAGCAGCTTAGATCCTAGCGGAGCATATACGCAGTATTTT
TRBD2 - TRBJ2-2 TRBV19 CASSSGGAGELFF TGTGCCAGTAGTAGCGGGGGGGCCGGGGAGCTGTTTTTT
TRBD2 - TRBJ2-1 TRBV11-2 CASSLAGGRSYNEQFF TGTGCCAGCAGCTTAGCTGGCGGGAGATCCTACAATGAGCAGTTCTTC
TRBD1 once TRBJ2-1 TRBV5-5 CASSPGTGYNEQFF TGTGCCAGCAGCCCCGGGACAGGGTACAATGAGCAGTTCTTC
- - TRBJ1-2 TRBV29-1 CSVEMGRANYGYTF TGCAGCGTTGAAATGGGCAGGGCTAACTATGGCTACACCTTC
TRBD1 - TRBJ2-2 TRBV24-1 CAVDRVGTGELFF TGTGCCGTAGACAGGGTCGGCACCGGGGAGCTGTTTTTT
TRBD1 few TRBJ1-1 TRBV19 CASSFGQGPSEAFF TGTGCCAGTAGTTTCGGACAGGGGCCCTCTGAAGCTTTCTTT
- - TRBJ1-1 TRBV6-6 CASSYGPTGSTEAFF TGTGCCAGCAGTTACGGGCCCACAGGCTCCACTGAAGCTTTCTTT
- - TRBJ2-2 TRBV6-6 CASSLSDSLRDTGELFF TGTGCCAGCAGTCTCTCCGACAGTCTTCGGGACACCGGGGAGCTGTTTTTT
- - TRBJ2-1 TRBV20-1 CSASGGPGALSYEQFF TGCAGTGCTAGTGGGGGACCGGGAGCCCTTTCGTATGAGCAGTTCTTC
- few TRBJ1-1 TRBV11-2 CASSKERDTEAFF TGTGCCAGCAGCAAAGAGAGGGACACTGAAGCTTTCTTT
TRBD2 - TRBJ2-3 TRBV10-1 CASSESGSGATLDF TGCGCCAGCAGTGAGTCGGGTAGCGGGGCCACTTTGGATTTT
- - TRBJ1-1 TRBV10-3 CASNDRTNTEAFF TGTGCCTCGAATGACAGGACGAACACTGAAGCTTTCTTT
TRBD1 - TRBJ1-3 TRBV5-1 CASSLDGQGVNTIYF TGCGCCAGCAGCTTGGACGGACAGGGGGTAAACACCATATATTTT
TRBD1 - TRBJ1-5 TRBV27 CASSGTGPVSNQPQHF TGTGCCAGCAGCGGGACAGGGCCGGTCAGCAATCAGCCCCAGCATTTT
- - TRBJ2-5 TRBV7-9 CASTLGGADTGETQYF TGTGCCAGCACCCTGGGGGGTGCCGATACTGGGGAGACCCAGTACTTC
- - TRBJ2-3 TRBV18 CASSPYDTVTDTQYF TGTGCCAGCTCACCATACGACACGGTCACAGATACGCAGTATTTT
- - TRBJ1-6 TRBV7-2 CASTLYSSYNSPLHF TGTGCCAGCACCCTCTACAGCTCCTATAATTCACCCCTCCACTTT
TRBD2 - TRBJ2-1 TRBV19 CASRGLAGGGYNEQFF TGTGCCAGTAGGGGACTAGCGGGAGGTGGGTACAATGAGCAGTTCTTC
TRBD2 - TRBJ2-7 TRBV30 CAWSRLATSGRGYEQYF TGTGCCTGGAGTAGGTTGGCGACTAGCGGGAGGGGCTACGAGCAGTACTTC
TRBD2 - TRBJ2-1 TRBV11-2 CASSFRGGYNEQFF TGTGCCAGCAGCTTCCGGGGGGGTTACAATGAGCAGTTCTTC
TRBD1 - TRBJ2-5 TRBV7-2 CASSPWTGEETQYF TGTGCCAGCAGCCCCTGGACAGGGGAAGAGACCCAGTACTTC
- - TRBJ2-1 TRBV7-7 CASSLGLADEQFF TGTGCCAGCAGCTTGGGCCTAGCTGATGAGCAGTTCTTC
TRBD2 - TRBJ2-1 TRBV27 CASSLWGLAGGNEQFF TGTGCCAGCAGTTTATGGGGACTAGCGGGAGGAAACGAGCAGTTCTTC
TRBD1 once TRBJ1-1 TRBV29-1 CSGDMTGSTEAFF TGCAGCGGGGATATGACAGGGTCCACTGAAGCTTTCTTT